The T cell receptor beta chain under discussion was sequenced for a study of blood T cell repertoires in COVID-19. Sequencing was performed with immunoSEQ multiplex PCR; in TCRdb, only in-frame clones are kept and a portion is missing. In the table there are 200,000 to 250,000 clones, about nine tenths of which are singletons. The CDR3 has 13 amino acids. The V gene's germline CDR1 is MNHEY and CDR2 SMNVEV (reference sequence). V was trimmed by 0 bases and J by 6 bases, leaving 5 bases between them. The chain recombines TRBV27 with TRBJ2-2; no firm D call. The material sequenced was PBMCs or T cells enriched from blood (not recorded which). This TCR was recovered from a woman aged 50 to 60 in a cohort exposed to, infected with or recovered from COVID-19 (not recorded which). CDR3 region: CASSLSRAGELFF. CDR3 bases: TGTGCCAGCAGTTTATCCCGCGCCGGGGAGCTGTTTTTT.